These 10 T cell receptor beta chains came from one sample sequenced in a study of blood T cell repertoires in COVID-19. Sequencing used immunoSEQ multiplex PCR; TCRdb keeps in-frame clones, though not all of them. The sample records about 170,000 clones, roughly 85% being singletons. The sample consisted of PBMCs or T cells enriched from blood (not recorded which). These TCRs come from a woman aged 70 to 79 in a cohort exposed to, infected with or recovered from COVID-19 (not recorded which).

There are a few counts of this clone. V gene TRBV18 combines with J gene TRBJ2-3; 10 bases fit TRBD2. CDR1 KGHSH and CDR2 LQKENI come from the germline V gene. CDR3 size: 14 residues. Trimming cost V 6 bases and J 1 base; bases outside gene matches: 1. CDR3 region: CASSGTSGTDTQYF. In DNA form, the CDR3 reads TGTGCCAGCTCCGGGACTAGCGGCACAGATACGCAGTATTTT.

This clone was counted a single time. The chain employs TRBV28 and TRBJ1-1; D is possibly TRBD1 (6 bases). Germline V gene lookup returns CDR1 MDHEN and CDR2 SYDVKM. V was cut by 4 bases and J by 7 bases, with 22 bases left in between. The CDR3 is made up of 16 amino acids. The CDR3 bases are TGTGCCAGCAGTTCCCAGGGTAGGGGGAAAGGCGGTGAAGCTTTCTTT. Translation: CASSSQGRGKGGEAFF.

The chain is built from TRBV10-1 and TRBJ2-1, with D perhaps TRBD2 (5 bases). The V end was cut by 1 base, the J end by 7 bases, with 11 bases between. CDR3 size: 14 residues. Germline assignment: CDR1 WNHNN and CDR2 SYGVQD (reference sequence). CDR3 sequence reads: CASSELRTGNEQFF. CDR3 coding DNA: TGCGCCAGCAGTGAGTTAAGGACGGGAAATGAGCAGTTCTTC.

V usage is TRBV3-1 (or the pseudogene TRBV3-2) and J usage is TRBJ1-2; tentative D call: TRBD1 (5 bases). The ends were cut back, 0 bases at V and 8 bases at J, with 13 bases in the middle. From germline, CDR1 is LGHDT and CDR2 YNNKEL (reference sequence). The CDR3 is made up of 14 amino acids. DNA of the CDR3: TGTGCCAGCAGCCAAGAGGGGGGAGCCGACGGCTACACCTTC. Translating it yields CASSQEGGADGYTF.

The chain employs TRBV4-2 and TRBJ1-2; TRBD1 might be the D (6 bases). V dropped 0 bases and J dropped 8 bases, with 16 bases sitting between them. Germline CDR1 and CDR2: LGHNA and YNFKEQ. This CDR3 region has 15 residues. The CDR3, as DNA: TGTGCCAGCAGCCAAGATCAGGGGAGCGCGGTGGGCTACACCTTC. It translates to CASSQDQGSAVGYTF.

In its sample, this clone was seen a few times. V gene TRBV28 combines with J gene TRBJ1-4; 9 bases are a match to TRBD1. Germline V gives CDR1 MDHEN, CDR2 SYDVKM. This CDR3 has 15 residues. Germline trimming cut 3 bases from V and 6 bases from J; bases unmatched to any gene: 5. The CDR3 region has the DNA TGTGCCAGCAGTTTTTGGGGACAGGGTCATGAAAAACTGTTTTTT. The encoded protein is CASSFWGQGHEKLFF. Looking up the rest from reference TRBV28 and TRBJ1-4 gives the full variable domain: DVKVTQSSRYLVKRTGEKVFLECVQDMDHENMFWYRQDPGLGLRLIYFSYDVKMKEKGDIPEGYSVSREKKERFSLILESASTNQTSMYLCASSFWGQGHEKLFFGSGTQLSVL.

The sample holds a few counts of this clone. This CDR3 is CASSLGPATGGAGYTF. The CDR3, as DNA: TGTGCCAGCAGCTTAGGGCCCGCGACAGGAGGTGCTGGCTACACCTTC. The J gene is TRBJ1-2, the V gene TRBV7-3; possible D gene TRBD1, 6 bases. Trimming took 2 bases from V and 7 from J, leaving 20 bases between them. Germline CDR1 is SGHTA and CDR2 is FQGTGA. This CDR3 contains 16 residues.

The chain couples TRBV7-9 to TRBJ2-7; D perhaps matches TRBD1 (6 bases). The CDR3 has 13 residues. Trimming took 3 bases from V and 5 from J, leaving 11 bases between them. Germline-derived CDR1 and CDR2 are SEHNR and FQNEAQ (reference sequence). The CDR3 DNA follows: TGTGCCAGCAGCTTGACAGGTTACCACGAGCAGTACTTC. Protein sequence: CASSLTGYHEQYF.

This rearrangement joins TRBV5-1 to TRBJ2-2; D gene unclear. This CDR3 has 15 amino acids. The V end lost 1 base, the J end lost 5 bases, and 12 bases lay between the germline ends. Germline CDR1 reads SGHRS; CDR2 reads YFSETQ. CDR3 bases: TGCGCCAGCAGCTTGTCAGTCTCGTTTACCGGGGAGCTGTTTTTT. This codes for CASSLSVSFTGELFF.

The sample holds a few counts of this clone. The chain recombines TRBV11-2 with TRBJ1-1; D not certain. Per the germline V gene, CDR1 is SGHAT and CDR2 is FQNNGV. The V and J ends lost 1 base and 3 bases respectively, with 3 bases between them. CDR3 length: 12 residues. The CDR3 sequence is CASSLGDTEAFF. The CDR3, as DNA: TGTGCCAGCAGCTTAGGCGACACTGAAGCTTTCTTT.